This T cell receptor (beta chain) was identified in a study of blood T cell repertoires in COVID-19. Study-level information: The samples span acute and convalescent COVID-19 from the United States, Italy and Spain. PBMCs, B-cell-depleted T cells, or T cells provided the cDNA or gDNA that made up the material.

CDR3 length: 12 residues. Germline CDR1 MNHEY, CDR2 SVGAGI. Trimming stripped 3 bases from V and 6 bases from J, with 9 bases between. Data came from immunoSEQ multiplex PCR; TCRdb stores just in-frame clones and leaves some out. The profile shows about 200,000 clones, around 86% of them singletons. The sequencing sample was made of peripheral blood. The TCR comes from a man aged 25-40 years who had recovered from COVID-19. The rearrangement links TRBV6-5 to TRBJ2-7; D perhaps matches TRBD2 (5 bases). The CDR3 coding sequence is TGTGCCAGCAGTTATGAGGGTCGCGAGCAGTACTTC. Its translation: CASSYEGREQYF.